This T cell receptor beta chain was sequenced during a study of early T cells in non-severe SARS-CoV-2 infection. The wider study: Chains from this unsorted whole-blood bulk RNA could not be paired.

Attachment of unique molecular identifiers to individual cDNA molecules was performed. TCRdb re-called the 5' RACE reads with MiXCR, one entry per CDR3 protein. The table lists 42,000 or so distinct CDR3 sequences, around a tenth of them singletons. In germline, CDR1 is DFQATT, CDR2 SNEGSKA (reference sequence). The CDR3 runs 20 residues. Trimming took 0 bases from V and 0 from J; bases not matched to a gene: 12. At least ten counts were recorded for this clonotype. What it binds is not known. General study results and limits: In VDJdb matching, anti-spike CD8 responses were favored while private and CD4 specificities went missing.

Sequenced input: whole blood. The clonotype originates from an adult who was a healthcare worker with PCR-confirmed SARS-CoV-2 infection or an uninfected control (not recorded which). The chain has TRBV20-1 and TRBJ2-1; 12 positions match TRBD2. CDR3 coding DNA: TGCAGTGCTAGAGAATGGAGGGGACTAGCGGGTCCTAGCTCCTACAATGAGCAGTTCTTC. This codes for CSAREWRGLAGPSSYNEQFF.